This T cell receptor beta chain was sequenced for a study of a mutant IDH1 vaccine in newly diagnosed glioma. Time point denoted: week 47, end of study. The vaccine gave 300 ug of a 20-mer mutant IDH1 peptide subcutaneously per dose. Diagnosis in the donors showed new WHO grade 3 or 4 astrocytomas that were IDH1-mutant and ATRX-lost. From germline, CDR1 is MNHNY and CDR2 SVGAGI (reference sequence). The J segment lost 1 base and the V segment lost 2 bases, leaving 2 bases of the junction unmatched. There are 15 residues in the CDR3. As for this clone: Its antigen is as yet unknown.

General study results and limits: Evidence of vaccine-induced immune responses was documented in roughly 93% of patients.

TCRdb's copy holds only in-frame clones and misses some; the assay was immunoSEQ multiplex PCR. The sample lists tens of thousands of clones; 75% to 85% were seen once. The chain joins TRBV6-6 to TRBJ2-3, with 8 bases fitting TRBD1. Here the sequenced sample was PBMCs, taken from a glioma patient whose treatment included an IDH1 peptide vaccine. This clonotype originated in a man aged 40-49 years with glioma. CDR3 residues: CASSYGQGGTDTQYF. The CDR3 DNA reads TGTGCCAGCAGTTACGGACAGGGCGGCACAGATACGCAGTATTTT.